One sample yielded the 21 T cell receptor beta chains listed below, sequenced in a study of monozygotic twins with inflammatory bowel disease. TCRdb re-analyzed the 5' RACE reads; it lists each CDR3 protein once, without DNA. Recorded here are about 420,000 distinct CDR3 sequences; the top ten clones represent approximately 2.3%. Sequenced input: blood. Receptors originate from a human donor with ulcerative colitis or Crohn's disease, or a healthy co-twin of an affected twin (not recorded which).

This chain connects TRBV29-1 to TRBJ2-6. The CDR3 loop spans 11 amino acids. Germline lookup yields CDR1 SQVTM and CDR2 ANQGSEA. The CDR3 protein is CSVEEDRVLTF.

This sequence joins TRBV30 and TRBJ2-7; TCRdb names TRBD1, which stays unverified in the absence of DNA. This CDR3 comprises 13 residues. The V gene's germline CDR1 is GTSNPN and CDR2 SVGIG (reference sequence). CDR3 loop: CACKGERSYEQYF. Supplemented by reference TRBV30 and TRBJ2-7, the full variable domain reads SQTIHQWPATLVQPVGSPLSLECTVEGTSNPNLYWYRQAAGRGLQLLFYSVGIGQISSEVPQNLSASRPQDRQFILSSKKLLLSDSGFYLCACKGERSYEQYFGPGTRLTVT.

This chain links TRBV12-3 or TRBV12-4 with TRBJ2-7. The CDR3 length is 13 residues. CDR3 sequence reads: CASSFGRDYEQYF.

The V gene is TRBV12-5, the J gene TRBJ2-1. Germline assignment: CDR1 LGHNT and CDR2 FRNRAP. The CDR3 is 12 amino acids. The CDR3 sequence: CASGHSLNEQFF.

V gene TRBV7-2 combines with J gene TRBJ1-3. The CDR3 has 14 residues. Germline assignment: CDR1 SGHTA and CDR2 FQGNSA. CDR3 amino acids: CASSLGGIGNTIYF.

CDR3 protein: CASSLGGQGLAEAFF. V and J are TRBV12-3 or TRBV12-4 and TRBJ1-1; TCRdb designates TRBD1, a call that cannot be tested without DNA. The CDR3 totals 15 residues.

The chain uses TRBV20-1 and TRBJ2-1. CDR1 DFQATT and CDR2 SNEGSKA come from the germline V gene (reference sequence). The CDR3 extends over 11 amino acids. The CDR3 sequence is CSAKRRTEQFF.

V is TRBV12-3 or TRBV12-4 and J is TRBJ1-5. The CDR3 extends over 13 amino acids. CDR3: CASSFVPGQPQHF.

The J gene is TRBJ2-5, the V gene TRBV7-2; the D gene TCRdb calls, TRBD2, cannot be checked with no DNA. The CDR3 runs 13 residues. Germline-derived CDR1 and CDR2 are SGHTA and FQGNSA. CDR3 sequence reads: CASSLLPKETQYF.

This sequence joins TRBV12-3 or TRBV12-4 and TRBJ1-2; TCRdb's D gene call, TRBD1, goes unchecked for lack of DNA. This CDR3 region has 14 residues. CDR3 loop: CASSLGGVRYGYTF.

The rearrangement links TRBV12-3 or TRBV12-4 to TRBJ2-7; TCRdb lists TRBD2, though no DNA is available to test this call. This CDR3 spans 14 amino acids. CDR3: CASSPLAGPYEQYF.

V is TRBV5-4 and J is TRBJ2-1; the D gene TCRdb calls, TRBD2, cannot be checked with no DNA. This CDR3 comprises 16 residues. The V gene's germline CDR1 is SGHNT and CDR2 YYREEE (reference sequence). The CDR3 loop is CASRPDFVAGGGEQFF.

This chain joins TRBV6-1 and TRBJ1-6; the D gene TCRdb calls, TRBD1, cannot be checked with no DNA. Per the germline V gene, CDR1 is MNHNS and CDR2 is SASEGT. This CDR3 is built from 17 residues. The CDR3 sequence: CASTLLGRGQNNSPLHF.

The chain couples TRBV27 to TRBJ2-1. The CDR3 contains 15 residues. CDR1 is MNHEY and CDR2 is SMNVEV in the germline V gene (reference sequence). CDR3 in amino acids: CASSINGNSYNEQFF.

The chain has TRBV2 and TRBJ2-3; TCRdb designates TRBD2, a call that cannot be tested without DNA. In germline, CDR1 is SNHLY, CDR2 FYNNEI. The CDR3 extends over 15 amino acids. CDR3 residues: CASRGTSGRTDTQYF.

The CDR3 loop reads CASSPGWVQFF. The chain couples TRBV6-5 to TRBJ2-1; TCRdb names TRBD1, which stays unverified in the absence of DNA. The CDR3 contains 11 residues. CDR1 is MNHEY, CDR2 SVGAGI, per germline.

The CDR3 protein is CASSLEVGGGGTQYF. The chain recombines TRBV7-2 with TRBJ2-3; TCRdb lists TRBD2, though no DNA is available to test this call. The CDR3 spans 15 residues. Germline V gives CDR1 SGHTA, CDR2 FQGNSA. The whole variable domain, filled in from reference TRBV7-2 and TRBJ2-3, reads GAGVSQSPSNKVTEKGKDVELRCDPISGHTALYWYRQSLGQGLEFLIYFQGNSAPDKSGLPSDRFSAERTGGSVSTLTIQRTQQEDSAVYLCASSLEVGGGGTQYFGPGTRLTVL.

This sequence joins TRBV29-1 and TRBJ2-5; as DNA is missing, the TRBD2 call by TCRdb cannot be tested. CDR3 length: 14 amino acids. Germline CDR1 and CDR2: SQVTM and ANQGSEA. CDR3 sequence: CSVFWTFLPETQYF.

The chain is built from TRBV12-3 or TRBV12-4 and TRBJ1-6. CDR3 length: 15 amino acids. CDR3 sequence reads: CASSLLGGYNTPLHF.

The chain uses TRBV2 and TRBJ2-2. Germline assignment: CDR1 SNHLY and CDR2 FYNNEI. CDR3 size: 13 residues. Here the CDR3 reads CASSDVGPGELFF.

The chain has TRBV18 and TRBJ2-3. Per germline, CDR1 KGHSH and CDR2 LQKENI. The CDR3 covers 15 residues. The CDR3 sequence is CASSPRGVSTDTQYF.